The clone carrying this T cell receptor beta chain was seen repeatedly, ten times or more. The antigen is unknown. In building TCR beta libraries, iRepertoire HTBI primers were used together with Arm-PCR of CDR3 regions. TCRdb processed the multiplex PCR reads anew with MiXCR; each CDR3 protein has one entry. Among 350,000 to 450,000 distinct CDR3 sequences listed, about a sixth were seen once. The data were obtained in a study of regulatory T cells in long-lasting Graves disease. Study summary: Prior antithyroid drug treatment in newly diagnosed Graves' patients lasted under 3 months. The study, taken as a whole, reports: There was favoring of TRBV28, TRBJ1-2 and TRBJ2-5 in persistent disease. More public clonotypes were shared by persistent patients (around 2,800) than by new patients (roughly 970).

The sample's time point: newly diagnosed GD, antithyroid drugs for less than 3 months. Researchers made the TCR library from RNA that was extracted from PBMCs. The CDR3 has 16 residues. Germline trimming cut 0 bases from V and 0 bases from J; bases unmatched to any gene: 3. CDR1 is SGHNT, CDR2 YYREEE, per germline (reference sequence). These data also formed part of another study, on T cells in Graves' hyperthyroidism and ophthalmopathy. From that study: The primer set for the first-round RT-PCR of the TCR CDR3 was HTBI.

This chain connects TRBV5-4 to TRBJ2-3, with 8 bases fitting TRBD2. The sequenced sample was peripheral blood mononuclear cells (PBMCs), obtained at new diagnosis, from a patient treated with antithyroid drugs. The receptor comes from a man in his forties with Graves disease. This CDR3 reads CASSLGAGVSTDTQYF. CDR3 DNA: TGTGCCAGCAGCTTGGGAGCGGGGGTTAGCACAGATACGCAGTATTTT.